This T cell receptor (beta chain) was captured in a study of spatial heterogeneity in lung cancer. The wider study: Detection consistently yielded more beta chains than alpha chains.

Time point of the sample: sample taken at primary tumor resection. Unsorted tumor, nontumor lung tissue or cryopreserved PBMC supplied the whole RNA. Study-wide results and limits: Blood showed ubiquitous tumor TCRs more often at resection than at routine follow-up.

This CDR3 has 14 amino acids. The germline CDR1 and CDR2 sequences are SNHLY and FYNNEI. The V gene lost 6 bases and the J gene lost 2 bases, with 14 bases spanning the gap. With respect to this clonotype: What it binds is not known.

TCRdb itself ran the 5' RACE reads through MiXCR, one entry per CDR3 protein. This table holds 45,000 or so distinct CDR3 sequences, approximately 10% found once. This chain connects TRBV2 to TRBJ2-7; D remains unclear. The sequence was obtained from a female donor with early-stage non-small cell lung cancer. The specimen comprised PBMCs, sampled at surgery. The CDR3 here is CASRGTSQPYEQYF. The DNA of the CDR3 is TGTGCCAGCAGGGGAACCTCTCAACCCTACGAGCAGTACTTC.